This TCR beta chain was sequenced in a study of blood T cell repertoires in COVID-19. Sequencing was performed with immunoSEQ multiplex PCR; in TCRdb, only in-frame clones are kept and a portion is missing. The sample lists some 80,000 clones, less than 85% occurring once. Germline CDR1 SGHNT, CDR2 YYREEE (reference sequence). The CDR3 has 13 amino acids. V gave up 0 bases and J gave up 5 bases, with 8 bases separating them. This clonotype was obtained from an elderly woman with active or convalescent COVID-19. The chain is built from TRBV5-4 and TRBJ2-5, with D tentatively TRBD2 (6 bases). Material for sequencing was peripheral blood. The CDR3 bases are TGTGCCAGCAGCTTGGACCTAGCGGAGACCCAGTACTTC. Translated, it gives CASSLDLAETQYF.